This T cell receptor (beta chain) was sequenced during a study of T-cell memory formation after mild COVID-19. Study-wide results and limits: Contracting clones from day 15 to 85 showed balanced CD4/CD8; later expanders favored CD4+. Nothing confirmed that second-wave clones peaking on day 37 were specific for SARS-CoV-2.

V lost 2 bases and J lost 8, with 15 bases in between. Germline V gene lookup returns CDR1 SGHTA and CDR2 FQGNSA. The CDR3 length is 14 residues. The sample holds a few counts of this clonotype. Its specificity is not known. 5'RACE, which relied on constant-segment primers, yielded TCR alpha and TCR beta cDNA libraries carrying sample barcodes and UMIs. Using its own MiXCR run on the 5' RACE reads, TCRdb lists one record per CDR3 protein. This table has about 81,000 distinct CDR3 sequences, roughly 25% appearing once. Sequencing was carried out using PBMCs or a T cell subset sorted from them (not recorded which). The receptor was derived from a man between 18 and 29 years old who had mild COVID-19 (a few samples of this study predate the infection). Cell type and time point are not known. V is TRBV7-2 and J is TRBJ1-2; TRBD1 might be the D (5 bases). The CDR3 bases are TGTGCCAGCAGCTTAAAGGGGTTTTTGGGAGGCTACACCTTC. The encoded protein is CASSLKGFLGGYTF.